The 28 T cell receptor beta chains given below trace back to one sample, sequenced in a study of human T cells and chemical hapten exposure. A single record per CDR3 protein comes from TCRdb applying MiXCR to the RACE reads. This table holds some 400,000 distinct CDR3 sequences, approximately 5.1% found once. Time point: pre-sensitization, week 0. As to treatment: therapeutic diphenylcyclopropenone sensitization with weekly scalp DPC. The starting material was whole blood, obtained in connection with sensitization to the hapten diphenylcyclopropenone (DPC). The receptors come from a woman in her forties or fifties with alopecia areata. Some clones in this sample may be carry-over from other donors' samples.

This clonotype was picked up many times. V and J are TRBV12-3 or TRBV12-4 and TRBJ2-7; D is uncertain. The CDR3 runs 11 residues. Between the trimmed V and J ends, which lost 6 bases and 6 bases, there was a span of 9 bases. The CDR3, as DNA: TGTGCCAGCAGCGCCGCGGTCGAGCAGTACTTC. Amino acids: CASSAAVEQYF.

The chain links TRBV6-5 to TRBJ2-5, with 8 bases aligning to TRBD1. The CDR3 sequence is 14 residues long. In germline, CDR1 is MNHEY, CDR2 SVGAGI. The ends lost 2 bases at V and 3 bases at J; junction bases unmatched: 2. The CDR3 is CASSYDRGKETQYF. As DNA, the CDR3 is TGTGCCAGCAGTTACGACAGGGGAAAAGAGACCCAGTACTTC.

This clonotype was seen more than once but under ten times. This chain links TRBV12-3 or TRBV12-4 with TRBJ1-3, with D perhaps TRBD1 (5 bases). V lost 2 bases and J lost 2, with 13 bases in between. This CDR3 spans 16 amino acids. In DNA, the CDR3 is TGTGCCAGCAGTTTACGGCAGGGTGGTACTGGAAACACCATATATTTT. It codes for CASSLRQGGTGNTIYF.

The rearrangement links TRBV27 to TRBJ1-6, with 9 bases that match TRBD1. This CDR3 is built from 15 residues. Germline CDR1 reads MNHEY; CDR2 reads SMNVEV (reference sequence). J gave up 10 bases and V 5 bases, and 9 bases lay outside the gene matches. The CDR3 reads CASSTDRGRGSPLHF. The CDR3 DNA is TGTGCCAGCAGTACGGACAGGGGCAGAGGGTCACCCCTCCACTTT.

The chain carries TRBV3-1 and TRBJ2-3; D is undetermined. V was pared by 3 bases and J by 6 bases, with 10 bases between. This CDR3 contains 13 residues. CDR1 is LGHDT and CDR2 is YNNKEL in the germline V gene (reference sequence). The CDR3 is CASSHSSRDTQYF. DNA for the CDR3: TGTGCCAGCAGCCACTCTTCCCGGGATACGCAGTATTTT.

The V call is TRBV20-1, the J call TRBJ1-1; a possible D gene is TRBD1 (5 bases). The V end was cut by 5 bases, the J end by 0 bases, with 13 bases between. CDR1 and CDR2 from the germline V gene are DFQATT and SNEGSKA (reference sequence). The CDR3 contains 14 residues. CDR3 residues: CSASTGNLNTEAFF. The CDR3 DNA reads as TGCAGTGCTTCAACAGGAAACTTGAACACTGAAGCTTTCTTT.

In its sample, this clonotype was seen many times. This chain connects TRBV28 to TRBJ2-3; 11 bases match TRBD2. Germline CDR1 reads MDHEN; CDR2 reads SYDVKM. The CDR3 is 17 amino acids. Trimming took 7 bases from V and 0 from J; bases not matched to a gene: 9. As DNA, the CDR3 is TGTGCCAGCAAGCTAGCGGGAGGTCTGGGTAGCACAGATACGCAGTATTTT. This sequence encodes CASKLAGGLGSTDTQYF.

This clonotype was seen ten or more times. This rearrangement joins TRBV2 to TRBJ2-5; 8 bases align to TRBD1. Unmatched junction bases numbered 4, after V lost 5 bases and J lost 5 bases. From germline, CDR1 is SNHLY and CDR2 FYNNEI. This CDR3 contains 13 residues. The CDR3 reads CASSQDRVETQYF. CDR3 sequence (DNA): TGTGCCAGCAGTCAGGACAGGGTTGAGACCCAGTACTTC.

This clonotype was seen at least ten times. The chain joins TRBV24-1 to TRBJ2-5; 7 nucleotides align to TRBD1. The germline V gene encodes CDR1 KGHDR and CDR2 SFDVKD. The V and J ends lost 9 bases and 0 bases, in that order; junction bases with no gene match: 9. The CDR3 is made up of 15 amino acids. The CDR3 sequence: CATRIGTAYQETQYF. The DNA for the CDR3 is TGTGCCACCCGAATCGGGACAGCGTACCAAGAGACCCAGTACTTC.

This clonotype has more than one count but fewer than ten. This rearrangement joins TRBV6-2 or TRBV6-3 to TRBJ2-7; the match to TRBD2 covers 9 bases. With V trimmed by 2 bases and J by 4 bases, 6 bases remained unmatched. Germline lookup yields CDR1 MNHEY and CDR2 SVGEGT. This CDR3 contains 15 residues. For the CDR3, the DNA is TGTGCCAGCAGTTACGGTCTAGCGGGATTGTACGAGCAGTACTTC. It is translated as CASSYGLAGLYEQYF.

In its sample, this clonotype was seen many times. This sequence joins TRBV20-1 and TRBJ2-3, with D perhaps assigned TRBD1 or TRBD2 (5 bases each). The CDR3 extends over 14 amino acids. Looked up from germline, CDR1 is DFQATT and CDR2 is SNEGSKA (reference sequence). V was shortened by 4 bases and J by 0 bases, with 11 bases between the two germline ends. As DNA, the CDR3 is TGCAGTGCTACGGGGCTCCGTAGCACAGATACGCAGTATTTT. This sequence encodes CSATGLRSTDTQYF.

The chain carries TRBV5-1 and TRBJ2-3, with D perhaps matching TRBD2 (5 bases). V gave up 0 bases and J gave up 5 bases, with 10 bases separating them. Per germline, CDR1 SGHRS and CDR2 YFSETQ. The CDR3 loop spans 14 amino acids. CDR3 sequence: CASSLDPGRDTQYF. CDR3 coding DNA: TGCGCCAGCAGCTTGGATCCGGGGAGAGATACGCAGTATTTT.

This clonotype was recorded many times. The J gene is TRBJ2-1, the V gene TRBV4-1; D is uncertain. Germline V gene lookup returns CDR1 MGHRA and CDR2 YSYEKL. CDR3 size: 13 residues. The V end was cut by 0 bases, the J end by 7 bases, with 7 bases between. The CDR3 loop reads CASSQEGKNEQFF. CDR3 DNA: TGCGCCAGCAGCCAAGAAGGCAAGAATGAGCAGTTCTTC.

Only a few counts were recorded for this clonotype. The V and J genes are TRBV7-9 and TRBJ2-6; 7 bases are a match to TRBD1. The germline CDR1 and CDR2 sequences are SEHNR and FQNEAQ (reference sequence). This CDR3 has 20 amino acids. The junction had 15 bases not matched to a gene; V was cut back by 4 bases and J by 0 bases. CDR3 sequence (DNA): TGTGCCAGCAGCTCGAAGGCCGGGACAGCGTTACTCTCTGGGGCCAACGTCCTGACTTTC. Translating gives CASSSKAGTALLSGANVLTF.

The gene calls are TRBV7-8 and TRBJ1-1; 8 positions agree with TRBD1. V lost 1 base, J lost 7 bases, and 5 bases stayed unmatched. Germline CDR1 SGHVS, CDR2 FQNEAQ. This CDR3 is 14 amino acids long. In DNA form, the CDR3 reads TGTGCCAGCAGCTTAGAAAGGACAGGGCTTGAAGCTTTCTTT. Protein sequence: CASSLERTGLEAFF.

In its sample, this clonotype was seen many times. This chain uses TRBV28 with TRBJ1-4; 9 bases match TRBD1. The germline V gene has CDR1 MDHEN and CDR2 SYDVKM. The CDR3 runs to 14 residues. V trimming: 5 bases; J trimming: 8 bases; junction bases outside the gene matches: 6. The CDR3 DNA reads as TGTGCCAGCAGTGTTACAGGGGGCGCGGAAAAACTGTTTTTT. Its protein product is CASSVTGGAEKLFF.

This clonotype was seen repeatedly, ten times or more. This chain connects TRBV6-2 or TRBV6-3 to TRBJ1-5; D remains unclear. V lost 0 bases and J lost 7, with 7 bases in between. The V gene's germline CDR1 is MNHEY and CDR2 SVGEGT. The CDR3 runs to 13 residues. DNA of the CDR3: TGTGCCAGCAGTTACTCGAAGGCCCAGCCCCAGCATTTT. Translating it yields CASSYSKAQPQHF.

The rearrangement uses TRBV6-2 or TRBV6-3 and TRBJ2-2; 7 nucleotides match TRBD1. Germline V gives CDR1 MNHEY, CDR2 SVGEGT. J lost 6 bases, V lost 7 bases, and 11 bases had no gene match. The CDR3 spans 15 residues. The CDR3 here is CASTKVQGVPGELFF. The CDR3 DNA reads as TGTGCCAGCACCAAAGTCCAGGGGGTACCCGGGGAGCTGTTTTTT.

This clonotype was detected a few times. The chain links TRBV6-6 to TRBJ2-7; 9 bases match TRBD2. The CDR3 is 16 residues long. The V and J ends lost 5 bases and 2 bases, in that order; junction bases with no gene match: 10. Germline values: CDR1 MNHNY, CDR2 SVGAGI (reference sequence). The CDR3 region is CASSRQSLAGPYEQYF. As DNA, the CDR3 is TGTGCCAGCAGTCGTCAGAGCCTAGCGGGACCCTACGAGCAGTACTTC.

The chain carries TRBV4-1 and TRBJ1-5, with a weak D call TRBD1 (5 bases). The germline CDR1 and CDR2 sequences are MGHRA and YSYEKL. The CDR3 runs to 15 residues. V dropped 2 bases and J dropped 6 bases, with 14 bases sitting between them. The CDR3 loop reads CASSQIGEGSQPQHF. The CDR3 DNA reads as TGCGCCAGCAGCCAAATAGGGGAAGGGAGTCAGCCCCAGCATTTT.

This clonotype was seen ten or more times. V and J are TRBV7-9 and TRBJ1-3; tentatively, D is TRBD1 (6 bases). This CDR3 region has 15 residues. V lost 0 bases, J lost 3 bases, and 9 bases lay in between. The germline V gene encodes CDR1 SEHNR and CDR2 FQNEAQ (reference sequence). DNA of the CDR3: TGTGCCAGCAGCTTAGCGACAGGCCTTGGAAACACCATATATTTT. This translates into CASSLATGLGNTIYF.

The V gene is TRBV6-6, the J gene TRBJ1-5, with D perhaps TRBD1 (5 bases). This CDR3 is 17 amino acids long. The V end was cut by 6 bases, the J end by 6 bases, with 24 bases between. CDR1 MNHNY and CDR2 SVGAGI come from the germline V gene (reference sequence). The CDR3 loop reads CASSTQVVQESGQPQHF. The CDR3 DNA is TGTGCCAGCAGCACCCAGGTGGTACAGGAGTCAGGTCAGCCCCAGCATTTT.

This clonotype was found many times. CDR3 bases: TGTGCCAGCAGTCCCCACGGGGGTTCTGGGGCCAACGTCCTGACTTTC. This codes for CASSPHGGSGANVLTF. The chain joins TRBV28 to TRBJ2-6; the D gene is possibly TRBD2 (6 bases). The V end lost 5 bases, the J end lost 1 base, and 12 bases lay between the germline ends. Germline CDR1 is MDHEN and CDR2 is SYDVKM. The CDR3 is made up of 16 amino acids. Looking up the rest from reference TRBV28 and TRBJ2-6 gives the full variable domain: DVKVTQSSRYLVKRTGEKVFLECVQDMDHENMFWYRQDPGLGLRLIYFSYDVKMKEKGDIPEGYSVSREKKERFSLILESASTNQTSMYLCASSPHGGSGANVLTFGAGSRLTVL.

The chain joins TRBV20-1 to TRBJ2-2; D gene unclear. The CDR3 extends over 12 amino acids. Germline-derived CDR1 and CDR2 are DFQATT and SNEGSKA (reference sequence). The V end lost 6 bases, the J end lost 0 bases, and 5 bases lay between the germline ends. CDR3 loop: CSAATNTGELFF. Here the CDR3 DNA reads TGCAGTGCAGCAACGAACACCGGGGAGCTGTTTTTT.

This clonotype showed up many times. V is TRBV11-2 and J is TRBJ1-2, with a tentative D call TRBD1 (5 bases). Trimming cost V 4 bases and J 8 bases, with 20 bases left between them. Germline assignment: CDR1 SGHAT and CDR2 FQNNGV. CDR3 size: 15 residues. Here the CDR3 reads CASSSLLGTGEGYTF. In DNA form, the CDR3 reads TGTGCCAGCAGCTCCCTGCTGGGGACGGGGGAAGGCTACACCTTC.

A few counts support this clonotype. CDR3 region: CASSQGARGERTEAFF. The CDR3 coding sequence is TGTGCCAGCAGCCAAGGAGCGAGGGGGGAGAGAACTGAAGCTTTCTTT. The chain is built from TRBV4-2 and TRBJ1-1; weak D call: TRBD1 (6 bases). CDR1 and CDR2 (germline): LGHNA, YNFKEQ. This CDR3 spans 16 amino acids. Deletions cut 1 base from V and 5 bases from J, with 17 bases between.

This clonotype was recorded a few times. The rearrangement joins TRBV20-1 to TRBJ1-6, with D perhaps TRBD1 (6 bases). The CDR3 spans 16 residues. With 6 bases removed from V and 7 bases from J, the gap between germline ends came to 22 bases. Germline V gives CDR1 DFQATT, CDR2 SNEGSKA (reference sequence). DNA of the CDR3: TGCAGTGCCCAACCTTCCCCAAGGGGGGCCAATTCACCCCTCCACTTT. The encoded protein is CSAQPSPRGANSPLHF.

The chain links TRBV2 to TRBJ2-7; possibly TRBD1 or TRBD2 for D (5 bases each). Per the germline V gene, CDR1 is SNHLY and CDR2 is FYNNEI. V shed 1 base and J shed 2 bases, with 12 bases lying between them. The CDR3 consists of 15 residues. CDR3 in DNA: TGTGCCAGCAGTGAAGAAAGAGGGGCAGCCTACGAGCAGTACTTC. Its translation: CASSEERGAAYEQYF.